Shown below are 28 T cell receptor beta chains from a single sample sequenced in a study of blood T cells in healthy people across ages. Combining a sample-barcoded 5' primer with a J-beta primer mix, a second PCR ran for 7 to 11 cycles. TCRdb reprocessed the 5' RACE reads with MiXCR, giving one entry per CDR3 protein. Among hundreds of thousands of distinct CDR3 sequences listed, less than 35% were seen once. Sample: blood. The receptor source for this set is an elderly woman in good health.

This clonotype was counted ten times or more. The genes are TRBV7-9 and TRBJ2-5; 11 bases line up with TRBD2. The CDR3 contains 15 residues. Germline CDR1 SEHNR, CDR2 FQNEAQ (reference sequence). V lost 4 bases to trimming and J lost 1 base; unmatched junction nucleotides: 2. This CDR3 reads CASSYSGGVQETQYF. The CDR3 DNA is TGTGCCAGCAGCTATAGCGGGGGGGTCCAAGAGACCCAGTACTTC. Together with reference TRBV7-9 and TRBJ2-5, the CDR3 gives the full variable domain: DTGVSQNPRHKITKRGQNVTFRCDPISEHNRLYWYRQTLGQGPEFLTYFQNEAQLEKSRLLSDRFSAERPKGSFSTLEIQRTEQGDSAMYLCASSYSGGVQETQYFGPGTRLLVL.

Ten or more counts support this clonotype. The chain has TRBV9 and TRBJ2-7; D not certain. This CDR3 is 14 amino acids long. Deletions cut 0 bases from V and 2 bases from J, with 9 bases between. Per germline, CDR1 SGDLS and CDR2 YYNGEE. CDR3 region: CASSVGGYTYEQYF. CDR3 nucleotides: TGTGCCAGCAGCGTAGGTGGATATACCTACGAGCAGTACTTC.

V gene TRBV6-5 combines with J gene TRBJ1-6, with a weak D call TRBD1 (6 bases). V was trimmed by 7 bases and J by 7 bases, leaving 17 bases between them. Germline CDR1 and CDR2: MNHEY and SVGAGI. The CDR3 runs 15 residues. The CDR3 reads CASTGRQAVNSPLHF. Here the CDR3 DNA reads TGTGCCAGCACGGGGAGACAGGCGGTGAATTCACCCCTCCACTTT.

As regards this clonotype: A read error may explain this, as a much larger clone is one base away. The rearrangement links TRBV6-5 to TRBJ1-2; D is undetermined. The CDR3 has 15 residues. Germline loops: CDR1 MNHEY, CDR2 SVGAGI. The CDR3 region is CAGSYGRLPNYGYTF. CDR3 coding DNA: TGTGCCGGCAGTTACGGCAGGCTACCTAACTATGGCTACACCTTC.

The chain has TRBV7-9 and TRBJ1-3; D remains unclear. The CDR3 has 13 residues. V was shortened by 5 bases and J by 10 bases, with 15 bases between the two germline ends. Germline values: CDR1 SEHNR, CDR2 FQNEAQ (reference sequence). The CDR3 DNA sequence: TGTGCCAGCAGCCCGACGGACGCCTTGACCATATATTTT. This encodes CASSPTDALTIYF.

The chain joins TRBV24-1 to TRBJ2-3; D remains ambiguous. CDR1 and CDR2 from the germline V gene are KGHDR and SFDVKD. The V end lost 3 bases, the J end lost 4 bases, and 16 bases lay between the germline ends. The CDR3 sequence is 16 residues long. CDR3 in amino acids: CATSDPHGVEADTQYF. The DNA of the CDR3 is TGTGCCACCAGTGATCCCCATGGGGTAGAAGCAGATACGCAGTATTTT.

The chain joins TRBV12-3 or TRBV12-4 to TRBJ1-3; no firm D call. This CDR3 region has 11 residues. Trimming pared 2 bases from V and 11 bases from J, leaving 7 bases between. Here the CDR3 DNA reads TGTGCCAGCAGTTTACAGGCCCCCATATATTTT. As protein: CASSLQAPIYF.

Here the CDR3 reads CSARERMGDEQYF. CDR3 coding DNA: TGCAGTGCTAGAGAACGGATGGGCGACGAGCAGTACTTC. This chain uses TRBV20-1 with TRBJ2-7; unclear D gene. The length of the CDR3 is 13 residues. Germline V gene data show CDR1 as DFQATT and CDR2 as SNEGSKA (reference sequence). Deletions cut 0 bases from V and 5 bases from J, with 11 bases between.

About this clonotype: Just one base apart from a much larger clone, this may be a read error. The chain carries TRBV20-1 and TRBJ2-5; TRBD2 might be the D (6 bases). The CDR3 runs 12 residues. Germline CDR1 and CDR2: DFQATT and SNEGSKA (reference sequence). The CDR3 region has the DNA TGCAGTACTAGCCCTGGCCAAGAGACCCAGTACTTC. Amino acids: CSTSPGQETQYF.

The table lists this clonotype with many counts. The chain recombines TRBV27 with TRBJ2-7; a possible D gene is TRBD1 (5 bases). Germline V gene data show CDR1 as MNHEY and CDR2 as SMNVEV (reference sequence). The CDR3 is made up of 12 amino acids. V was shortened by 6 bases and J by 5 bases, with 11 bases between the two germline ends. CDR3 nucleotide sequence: TGTGCCAGCAGACAGGCAGCACACGAGCAGTACTTC. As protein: CASRQAAHEQYF.

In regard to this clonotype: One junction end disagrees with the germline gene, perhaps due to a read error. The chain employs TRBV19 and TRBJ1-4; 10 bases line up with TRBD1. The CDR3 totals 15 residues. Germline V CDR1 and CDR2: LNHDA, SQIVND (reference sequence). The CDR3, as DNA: TGTGTCAGTAGTCCCCCGGGACAGGGGTATGAAAAACTGTTTTTT. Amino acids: CVSSPPGQGYEKLFF.

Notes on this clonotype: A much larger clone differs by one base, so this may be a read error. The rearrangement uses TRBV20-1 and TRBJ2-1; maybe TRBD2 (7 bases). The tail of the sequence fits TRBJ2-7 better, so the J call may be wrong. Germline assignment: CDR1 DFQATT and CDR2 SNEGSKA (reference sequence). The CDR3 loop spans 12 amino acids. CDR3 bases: TGCAGTGGCGGGGGCGCCGACAATGAGCAGTACTTC. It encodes CSGGGADNEQYF.

The CDR3 loop is CASSFGQGMGSAFF. The DNA for the CDR3 is TGTGCCAGCAGCTTTGGACAGGGAATGGGCTCAGCTTTCTTT. The chain links TRBV7-9 to TRBJ1-1; 8 positions agree with TRBD1. Germline V gene sequence: CDR1 SEHNR, CDR2 FQNEAQ (reference sequence). V was clipped by 3 bases and J by 10 bases; unmatched bases: 10. The CDR3 is made up of 14 amino acids. The whole variable domain, remainder taken from reference TRBV7-9 and TRBJ1-1, is DTGVSQNPRHKITKRGQNVTFRCDPISEHNRLYWYRQTLGQGPEFLTYFQNEAQLEKSRLLSDRFSAERPKGSFSTLEIQRTEQGDSAMYLCASSFGQGMGSAFFGQGTRLTVV.

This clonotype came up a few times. The CDR3 region is CSAWGQRSGNTIYF. The CDR3 nucleotides read TGCAGTGCTTGGGGACAGCGCTCTGGAAACACCATATATTTT. The V and J genes are TRBV20-1 and TRBJ1-3; TRBD1 agrees at 7 bases. Trimming cost V 5 bases and J 0 bases; bases outside gene matches: 4. CDR1 and CDR2 from the germline V gene are DFQATT and SNEGSKA (reference sequence). The CDR3 has 14 residues.

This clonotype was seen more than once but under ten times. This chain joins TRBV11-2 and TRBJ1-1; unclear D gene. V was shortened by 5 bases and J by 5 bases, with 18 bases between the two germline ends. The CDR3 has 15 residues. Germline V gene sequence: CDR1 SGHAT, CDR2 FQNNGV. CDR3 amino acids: CASSLRREVTTEAFF. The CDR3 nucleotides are TGTGCCAGCAGCCTCAGGAGGGAGGTGACAACTGAAGCTTTCTTT.

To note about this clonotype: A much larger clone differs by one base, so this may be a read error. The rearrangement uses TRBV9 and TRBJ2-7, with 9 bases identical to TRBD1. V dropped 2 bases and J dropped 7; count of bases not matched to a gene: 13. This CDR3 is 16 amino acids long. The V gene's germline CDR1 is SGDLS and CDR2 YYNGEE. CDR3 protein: CASSVGTGRSDNEQYF. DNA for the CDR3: TGTGCCAGCAGCGTCGGGACAGGGCGCTCGGACAATGAGCAGTACTTC.

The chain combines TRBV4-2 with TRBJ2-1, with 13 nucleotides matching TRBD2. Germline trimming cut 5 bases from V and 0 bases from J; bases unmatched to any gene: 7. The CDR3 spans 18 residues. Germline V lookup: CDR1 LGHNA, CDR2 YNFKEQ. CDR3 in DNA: TGTGCCAGCAGCGCGGGACTAGCGGGGTCGAGCTCCTACAATGAGCAGTTCTTC. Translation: CASSAGLAGSSSYNEQFF.

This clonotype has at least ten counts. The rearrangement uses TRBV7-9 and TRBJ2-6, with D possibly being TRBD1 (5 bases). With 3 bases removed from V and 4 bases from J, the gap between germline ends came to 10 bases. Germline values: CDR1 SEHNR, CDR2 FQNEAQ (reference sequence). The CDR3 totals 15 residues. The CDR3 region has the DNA TGTGCCAGCAGCTTCGCAGGGTCCGGGGCCAACGTCCTGACTTTC. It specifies CASSFAGSGANVLTF.

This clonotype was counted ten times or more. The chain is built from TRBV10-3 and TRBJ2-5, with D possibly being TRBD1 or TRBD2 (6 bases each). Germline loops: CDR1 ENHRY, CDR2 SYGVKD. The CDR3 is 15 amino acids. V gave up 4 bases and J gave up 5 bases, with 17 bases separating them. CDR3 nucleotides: TGTGCCATCAGTGCTTTACAGGGTGGAGGGGAGACCCAGTACTTC. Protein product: CAISALQGGGETQYF.

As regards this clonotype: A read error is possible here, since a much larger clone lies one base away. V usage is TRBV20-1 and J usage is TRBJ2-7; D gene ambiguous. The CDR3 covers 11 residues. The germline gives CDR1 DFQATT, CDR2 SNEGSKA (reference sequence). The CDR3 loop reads CSGSSYNEQYF. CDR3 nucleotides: TGCAGCGGGTCATCCTACAATGAGCAGTACTTC.

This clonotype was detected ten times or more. The CDR3 region has the DNA TGTGCCAGCAGGGAGGAGGGCCTGAGCTCCTACGAGCAGTACTTC. Translation gives CASREEGLSSYEQYF. The rearrangement links TRBV6-6 to TRBJ2-7, with D tentatively TRBD2 (6 bases). Germline lookup yields CDR1 MNHNY and CDR2 SVGAGI (reference sequence). The V end lost 6 bases, the J end lost 0 bases, and 15 bases lay between the germline ends. CDR3 length equals 15 residues.

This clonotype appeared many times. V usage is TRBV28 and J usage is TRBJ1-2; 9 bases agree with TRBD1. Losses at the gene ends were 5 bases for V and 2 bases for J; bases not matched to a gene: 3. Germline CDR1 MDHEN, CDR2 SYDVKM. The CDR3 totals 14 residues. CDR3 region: CASSTGQGNYGYTF. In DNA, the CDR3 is TGTGCCAGCAGTACGGGACAGGGAAACTATGGCTACACCTTC.

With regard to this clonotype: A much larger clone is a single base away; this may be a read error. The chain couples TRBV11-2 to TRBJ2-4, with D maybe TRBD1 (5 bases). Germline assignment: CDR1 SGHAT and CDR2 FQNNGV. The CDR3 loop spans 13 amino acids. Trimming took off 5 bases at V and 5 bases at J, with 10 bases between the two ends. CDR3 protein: CASSRTSENIQYF. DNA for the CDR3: TGTGCCAGCAGCCGGACATCCGAAAACATTCAGTACTTC.

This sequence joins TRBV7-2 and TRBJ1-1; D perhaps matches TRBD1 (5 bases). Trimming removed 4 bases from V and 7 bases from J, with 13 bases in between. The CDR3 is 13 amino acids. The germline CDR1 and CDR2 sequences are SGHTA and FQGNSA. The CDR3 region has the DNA TGTGCCAGCAGCTCTCGGGACTCACTTGAAGCTTTCTTT. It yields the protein CASSSRDSLEAFF.

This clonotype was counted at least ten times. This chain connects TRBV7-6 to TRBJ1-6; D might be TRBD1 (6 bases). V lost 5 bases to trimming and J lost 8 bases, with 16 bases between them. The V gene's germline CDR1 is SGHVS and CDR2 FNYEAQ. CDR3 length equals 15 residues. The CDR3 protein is CASSLTGGRDSPLHF. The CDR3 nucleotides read TGTGCCAGCAGCCTTACCGGGGGGCGGGATTCACCCCTCCACTTT.

CDR3 protein: CASSWASGNTIYF. The CDR3 DNA follows: TGCGCCAGCAGCTGGGCCTCTGGAAACACCATATATTTT. The chain carries TRBV5-1 and TRBJ1-3, with D uncertain. V was cut by 3 bases and J by 0 bases, with 4 bases left in between. The CDR3 covers 13 residues. Germline V gives CDR1 SGHRS, CDR2 YFSETQ.

CDR3 in DNA: TGTGCCAGCAGCTTGACAGGGGGCTGGGACACTGAAGCTTTCTTT. This gives the protein CASSLTGGWDTEAFF. The chain couples TRBV7-6 to TRBJ1-1; 10 bases align to TRBD1. V shed 3 bases and J 3 bases; nucleotides not matched to a gene: 4. Looked up from germline, CDR1 is SGHVS and CDR2 is FNYEAQ. CDR3 length equals 15 residues.

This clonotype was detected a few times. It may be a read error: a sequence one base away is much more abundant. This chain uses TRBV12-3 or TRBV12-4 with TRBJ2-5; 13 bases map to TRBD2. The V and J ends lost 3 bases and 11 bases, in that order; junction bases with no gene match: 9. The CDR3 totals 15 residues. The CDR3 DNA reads TGTGCCAGCAGTTTCGGACTAGCGGGGGACAATGAGCAGTACTTC. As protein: CASSFGLAGDNEQYF.